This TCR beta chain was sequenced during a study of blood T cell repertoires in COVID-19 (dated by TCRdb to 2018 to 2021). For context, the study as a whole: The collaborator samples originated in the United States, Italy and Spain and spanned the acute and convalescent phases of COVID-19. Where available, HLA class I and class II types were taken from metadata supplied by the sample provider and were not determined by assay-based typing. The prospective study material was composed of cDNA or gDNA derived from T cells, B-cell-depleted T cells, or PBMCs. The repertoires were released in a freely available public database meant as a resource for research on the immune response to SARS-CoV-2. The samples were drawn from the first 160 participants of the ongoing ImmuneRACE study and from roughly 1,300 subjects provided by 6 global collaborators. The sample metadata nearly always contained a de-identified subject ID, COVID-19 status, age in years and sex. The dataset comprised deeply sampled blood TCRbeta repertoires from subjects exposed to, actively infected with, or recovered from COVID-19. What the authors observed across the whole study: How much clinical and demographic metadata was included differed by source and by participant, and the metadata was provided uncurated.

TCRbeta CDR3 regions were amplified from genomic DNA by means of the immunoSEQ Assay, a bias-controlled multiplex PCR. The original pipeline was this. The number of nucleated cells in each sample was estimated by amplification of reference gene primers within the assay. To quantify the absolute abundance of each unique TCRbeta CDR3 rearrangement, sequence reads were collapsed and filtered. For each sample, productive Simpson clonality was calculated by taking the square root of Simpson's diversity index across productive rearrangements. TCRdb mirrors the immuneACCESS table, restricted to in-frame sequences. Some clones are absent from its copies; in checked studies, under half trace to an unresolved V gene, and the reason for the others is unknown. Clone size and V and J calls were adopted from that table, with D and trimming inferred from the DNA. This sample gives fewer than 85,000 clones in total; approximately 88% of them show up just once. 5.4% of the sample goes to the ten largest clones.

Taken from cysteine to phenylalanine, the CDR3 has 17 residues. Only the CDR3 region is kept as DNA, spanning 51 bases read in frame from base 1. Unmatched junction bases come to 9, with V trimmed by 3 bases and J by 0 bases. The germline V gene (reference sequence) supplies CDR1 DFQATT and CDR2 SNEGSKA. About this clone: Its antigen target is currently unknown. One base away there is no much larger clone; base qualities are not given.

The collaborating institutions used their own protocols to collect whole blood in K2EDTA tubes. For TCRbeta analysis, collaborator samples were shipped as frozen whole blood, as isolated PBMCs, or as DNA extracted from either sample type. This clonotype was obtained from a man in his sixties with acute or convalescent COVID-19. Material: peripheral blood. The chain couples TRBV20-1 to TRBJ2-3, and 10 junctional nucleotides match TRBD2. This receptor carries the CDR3 CSASAQRGGLSTDTQYF. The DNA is TGCAGTGCTAGTGCCCAGCGGGGGGGCCTCAGCACAGATACGCAGTATTTT.